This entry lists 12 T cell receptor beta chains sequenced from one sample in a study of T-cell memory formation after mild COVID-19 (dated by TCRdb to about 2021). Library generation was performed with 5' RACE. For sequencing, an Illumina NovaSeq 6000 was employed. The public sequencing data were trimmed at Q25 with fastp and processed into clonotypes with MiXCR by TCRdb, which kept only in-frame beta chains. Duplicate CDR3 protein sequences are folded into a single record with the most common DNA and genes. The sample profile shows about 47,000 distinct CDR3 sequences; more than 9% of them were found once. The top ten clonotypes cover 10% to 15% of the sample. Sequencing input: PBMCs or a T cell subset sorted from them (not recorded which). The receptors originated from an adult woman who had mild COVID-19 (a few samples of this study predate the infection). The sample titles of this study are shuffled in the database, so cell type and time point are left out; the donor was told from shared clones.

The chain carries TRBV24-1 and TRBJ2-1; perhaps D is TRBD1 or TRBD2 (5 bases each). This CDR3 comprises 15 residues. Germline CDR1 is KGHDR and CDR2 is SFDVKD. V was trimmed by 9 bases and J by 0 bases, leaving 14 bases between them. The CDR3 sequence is CATAGTTSSYNEQFF. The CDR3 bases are TGTGCCACCGCAGGGACCACAAGCTCCTACAATGAGCAGTTCTTC.

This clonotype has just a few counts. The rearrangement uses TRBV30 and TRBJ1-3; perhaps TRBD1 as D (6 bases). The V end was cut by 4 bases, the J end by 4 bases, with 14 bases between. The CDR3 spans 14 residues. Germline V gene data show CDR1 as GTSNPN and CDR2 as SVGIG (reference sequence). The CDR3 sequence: CAWNKGGGGNTIYF. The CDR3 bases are TGTGCCTGGAATAAGGGGGGCGGCGGAAACACCATATATTTT.

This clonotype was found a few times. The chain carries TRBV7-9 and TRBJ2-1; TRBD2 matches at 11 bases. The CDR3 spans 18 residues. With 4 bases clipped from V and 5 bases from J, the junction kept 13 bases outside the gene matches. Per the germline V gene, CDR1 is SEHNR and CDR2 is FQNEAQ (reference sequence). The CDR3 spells CASSSLGRLAGWNNEQFF. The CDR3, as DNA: TGTGCCAGCAGCTCACTCGGCAGACTAGCGGGATGGAACAATGAGCAGTTCTTC.

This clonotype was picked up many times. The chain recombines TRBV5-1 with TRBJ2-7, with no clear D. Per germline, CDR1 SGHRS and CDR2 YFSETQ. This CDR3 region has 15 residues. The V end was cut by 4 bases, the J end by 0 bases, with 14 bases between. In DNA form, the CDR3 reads TGCGCCAGCAGCCCTCGGCAGCCAGGCTCCTACGAGCAGTACTTC. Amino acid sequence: CASSPRQPGSYEQYF.

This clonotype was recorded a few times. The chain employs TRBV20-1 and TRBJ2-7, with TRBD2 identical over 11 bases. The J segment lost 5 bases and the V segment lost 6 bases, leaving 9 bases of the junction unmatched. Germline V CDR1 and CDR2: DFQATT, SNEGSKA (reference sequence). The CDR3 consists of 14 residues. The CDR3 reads CSAPTLAGGDEQYF. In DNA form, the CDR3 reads TGCAGTGCCCCCACCCTAGCGGGAGGTGACGAGCAGTACTTC.

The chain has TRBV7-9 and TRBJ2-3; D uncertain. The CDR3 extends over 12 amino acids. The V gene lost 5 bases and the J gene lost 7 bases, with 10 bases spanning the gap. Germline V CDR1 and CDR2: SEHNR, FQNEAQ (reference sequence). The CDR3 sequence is CASSPSYNTQYF. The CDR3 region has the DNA TGTGCCAGCAGCCCATCCTACAATACGCAGTATTTT.

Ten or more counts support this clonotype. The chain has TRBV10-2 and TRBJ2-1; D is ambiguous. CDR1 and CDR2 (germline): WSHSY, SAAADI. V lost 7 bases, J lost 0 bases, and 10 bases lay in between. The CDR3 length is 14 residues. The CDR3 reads CASTSDSSYNEQFF. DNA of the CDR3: TGCGCCAGCACGTCCGATAGCTCCTACAATGAGCAGTTCTTC.

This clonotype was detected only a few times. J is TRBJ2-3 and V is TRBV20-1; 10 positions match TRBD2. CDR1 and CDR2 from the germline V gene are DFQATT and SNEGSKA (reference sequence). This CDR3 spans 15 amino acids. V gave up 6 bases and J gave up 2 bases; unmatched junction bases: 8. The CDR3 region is CSAIGTSEYTDTQYF. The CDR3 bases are TGCAGTGCCATTGGGACTAGCGAATACACAGATACGCAGTATTTT.

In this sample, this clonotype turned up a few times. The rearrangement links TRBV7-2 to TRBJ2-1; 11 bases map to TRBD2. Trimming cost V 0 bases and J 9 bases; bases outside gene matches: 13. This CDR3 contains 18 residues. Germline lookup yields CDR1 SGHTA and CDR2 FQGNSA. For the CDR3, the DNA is TGTGCCAGCAGCTTAGCGAGTTGGCCGGGACTAGCGGCGCCTGAGCAGTTCTTC. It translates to CASSLASWPGLAAPEQFF.

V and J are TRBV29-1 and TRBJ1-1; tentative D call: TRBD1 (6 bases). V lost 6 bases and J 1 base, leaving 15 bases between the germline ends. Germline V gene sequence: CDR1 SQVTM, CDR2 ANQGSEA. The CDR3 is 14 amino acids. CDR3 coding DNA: TGCAGCGTCCCCTTTTGGGGGGCGAACACTGAAGCTTTCTTT. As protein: CSVPFWGANTEAFF.

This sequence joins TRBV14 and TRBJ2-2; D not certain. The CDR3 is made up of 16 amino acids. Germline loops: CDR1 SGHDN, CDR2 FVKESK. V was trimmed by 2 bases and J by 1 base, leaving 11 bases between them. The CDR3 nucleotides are TGTGCCAGCAGCCAAAGCCCGGGCGGGAACACCGGGGAGCTGTTTTTT. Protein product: CASSQSPGGNTGELFF.

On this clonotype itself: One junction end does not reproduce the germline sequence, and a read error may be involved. The CDR3 nucleotides read TGTGCCAGCAGCCGAGAGACCTCCCACGAGCAGTACTTC. Translating gives CASSRETSHEQYF. J is TRBJ2-7 and V is TRBV12-3 or TRBV12-4, with unresolved D. CDR3 length: 13 amino acids.